Listed below are T cell receptor beta chains from one sample, sequenced in a study of graft-versus-host responses after intestinal transplantation. Data came from immunoSEQ multiplex PCR; TCRdb stores just in-frame clones and leaves some out. The sample has 20,000 to 25,000 clones; under 50% are singletons. Sequences were derived from alloreactive CD4+ T cells from a mixed lymphocyte reaction culture, sampled before intestinal transplant. These receptors originate from a human patient who received an intestinal transplant. Both conserved end residues are part of each CDR3. D genes are given only for firm matches. Clone size is given for some rows only: seen once, a few or many times, or a class if the clone is expanded.

-,medium-sized,TRBJ2-7,TRBV20-1,TGCAGTGCTAGTCCGAGCTACGAGCAGTACTTC,CSASPSYEQYF
-,-,TRBJ2-5,TRBV5-1,TGCGCCAGCAGCTTGGACCCGGTGAGGGAGACCCAGTACTTC,CASSLDPVRETQYF
-,few,TRBJ1-1,TRBV11-2,TGTGCCAGCAGCTTAGAATTGCATGGGGCGCGGGGCACTGAAGCTTTCTTT,CASSLELHGARGTEAFF
-,-,TRBJ1-4,TRBV27,TGTGCCAGCAGTTTATCGGCGGGCAGTGGGAGAGAAAAACTGTTTTTT,CASSLSAGSGREKLFF
-,few,TRBJ1-1,TRBV18,TGTGCCAGCTCACCACTCCACCGGGGCACTGAAGCTTTCTTT,CASSPLHRGTEAFF
TRBD1,-,TRBJ1-1,TRBV7-9,TGTGCCAGCAGCTTACGGGGACAGGGGGTTTGGACTGAAGCTTTCTTT,CASSLRGQGVWTEAFF
-,-,TRBJ2-7,TRBV7-9,TGTGCCAGCAGCGCAGGGGGGCGGATCTACGAGCAGTACTTC,CASSAGGRIYEQYF
TRBD2,few,TRBJ2-3,TRBV6-1,TGTGCCGCCCGACTAGCGGGGGGTCCAGATACGCAGTATTTT,CAARLAGGPDTQYF
-,-,TRBJ1-2,TRBV29-1,TGCAGCGTCTTGGGGCCGCCGATAAAGAACTACACCTTC,CSVLGPPIKNYTF
-,-,TRBJ2-1,TRBV10-2,TGCGCCAGCAGGCCGAGGGGGTCCATCCCCTACAATGAGCAGTTCTTC,CASRPRGSIPYNEQFF
-,few,TRBJ2-5,TRBV10-3,TGTGCCATCAGTGAGCCAGGGTGGCAAGAGACCCAGTACTTC,CAISEPGWQETQYF
-,-,TRBJ2-2,TRBV7-2,TGTGCCAGCAGCTTATATGGGGAGAGCTTATCGGGGGAGCTGTTTTTT,CASSLYGESLSGELFF
-,-,TRBJ1-6,TRBV6-5,TGTGCCAGCAGTTACTCGATGCCAGGGAGGTCACCCCTCCACTTT,CASSYSMPGRSPLHF
-,-,TRBJ1-4,TRBV5-6,TGTGCCAGCAGCTTGGTTTCAGATTATGAAAAACTGTTTTTT,CASSLVSDYEKLFF
TRBD2,-,TRBJ2-2,TRBV4-1,TGCGCCAGCAGCCAGGCTAGCGGGGGCCTGAACACCGGGGAGCTGTTTTTT,CASSQASGGLNTGELFF
-,few,TRBJ2-2,TRBV11-1,TGTGCCAGCAGCCCGGACCCCGGGAAGACCGGGGAGCTGTTTTTT,CASSPDPGKTGELFF
TRBD2,-,TRBJ2-5,TRBV4-2,TGTGCCAGCAGCCTCGGAGGAGCGGGGGCCCAAGAGACCCAGTACTTC,CASSLGGAGAQETQYF
-,-,TRBJ1-1,TRBV5-6,TGTGCCAGCAATCCAGGGTTAAGGACTGAAGCTTTCTTT,CASNPGLRTEAFF
-,few,TRBJ1-2,TRBV25-1,TGTGCCAGCAGTGAACCCGGCACAGGCGCTAACTATGGCTACACCTTC,CASSEPGTGANYGYTF
-,-,TRBJ2-1,TRBV10-2,TGCGCCAGCAGTGAGTCGCCGTTAGAACCCTACAATGAGCAGTTCTTC,CASSESPLEPYNEQFF
TRBD1,-,TRBJ1-2,TRBV10-2,TGCGCCAGCAGTGAGAGGGGGCAAGGCTACACCTTC,CASSERGQGYTF
TRBD1,once,TRBJ2-2,TRBV27,TGTGCCAGCAGTATCCTGAACAGGGGTGGGATTAGGGCCGGGGAGCTGTTTTTT,CASSILNRGGIRAGELFF
-,-,TRBJ1-1,TRBV6-5,TGTGCCAGCAGTGAGTCAGGTAACACTGAAGCTTTCTTT,CASSESGNTEAFF
-,-,TRBJ2-3,TRBV5-1,TGCGCCAGCAGGGCAGCCGACACGCTCCCCACAGATACGCAGTATTTT,CASRAADTLPTDTQYF
-,few,TRBJ2-5,TRBV19,TGTGCCACCCTACCGGGCAGGGCCGGGGGGACCCAGTACTTC,CATLPGRAGGTQYF
-,few,TRBJ2-6,TRBV12-1,TGTGCCAGCAGCTGTGGACTAGCGGGGGGGGGCAGGTTAAGAACTGGGGCCAACGTCCTGACTTTC,CASSCGLAGGGRLRTGANVLTF
-,-,TRBJ2-3,TRBV1,TGCACCAGCAGCCAAGAGGGGGGGCTAGCGGGGGATACGCAGTATTTT,CTSSQEGGLAGDTQYF
TRBD1,medium-sized,TRBJ1-2,TRBV6-1,TGTGCCAGCAGCCGGGGACAGTACTATGGCTACACCTTC,CASSRGQYYGYTF
TRBD2,-,TRBJ2-5,TRBV9,TGTGCCAGCAGCATCACGGGGGGTCAAGAGACCCAGTACTTC,CASSITGGQETQYF
-,-,TRBJ2-7,TRBV19,TGTGCCAGTAGTATGGGGCGATACGAGCAGTACTTC,CASSMGRYEQYF
TRBD2,-,TRBJ2-3,TRBV6-1,TGTGCCAGCAGTGAACACGGGGGGGAAGCAGATACGCAGTATTTT,CASSEHGGEADTQYF
-,few,TRBJ1-2,TRBV11-2,TGTGCCAGCAGCGCAGACGTTTTTAGAGGTGGCTACACCTTC,CASSADVFRGGYTF
-,-,TRBJ2-2,TRBV6-6,TGTGCCAGCAGTTACTCGCTTAGCTCGGCCACCGGGGAGCTGTTTTTT,CASSYSLSSATGELFF
-,-,TRBJ2-5,TRBV11-2,TGTGCCAGCAGCTTAGATCTGAGGCTGGAGACCCAGTACTTC,CASSLDLRLETQYF
-,few,TRBJ2-7,TRBV12-5,TGTGCTAGTGGTTTGGGGGGGCTCGAGCAGTACTTC,CASGLGGLEQYF
-,few,TRBJ1-4,TRBV5-1,TGCGCCAGCAGCTTCAGGGCAACAACTAATGAAAAACTGTTTTTT,CASSFRATTNEKLFF
-,-,TRBJ2-4,TRBV6-4,TGTGCCAGCAGCCCTAATTATCTAGCCAAAAACATTCAGTACTTC,CASSPNYLAKNIQYF
TRBD1,-,TRBJ2-2,TRBV10-3,TGTGCCACCTACCCCCGACAGGGGGCTAGTACCGGGGAGCTGTTTTTT,CATYPRQGASTGELFF
-,-,TRBJ2-7,TRBV19,TGTGCCAGTACCTCCCGAAGAGGGGAGGTTAACCCCTACGAGCAGTACTTC,CASTSRRGEVNPYEQYF